These 10 T cell receptor beta chains share one sample of origin, sequenced in a study of T cells after yellow fever vaccination. TCRdb re-called the 5' RACE reads through MiXCR, storing one row per CDR3 protein. The sample includes roughly 310,000 distinct CDR3 sequences, 8.7% of them seen just once. This material consisted of PBMCs, taken on the day of the first yellow fever vaccination. The receptors stem from a man younger than 35 who received the YFV17D yellow fever vaccine.

J is TRBJ2-1 and V is TRBV29-1, with D unclear. The ends were cut back, 7 bases at V and 2 bases at J, with 12 bases in the middle. Germline lookup yields CDR1 SQVTM and CDR2 ANQGSEA. The CDR3 spans 13 residues. The CDR3 DNA follows: TGCAGCGCTCTCCGCTCGACCTACAATGAGCAGTTCTTC. Its protein product is CSALRSTYNEQFF.

The chain recombines TRBV4-3 with TRBJ2-1, with 11 bases aligning to TRBD1. The CDR3 runs 14 residues. J gave up 7 bases and V 3 bases, and 2 bases lay outside the gene matches. CDR1 is LGHNA, CDR2 YSLEER, per germline. CDR3 residues: CASSHRDRGNEQFF. CDR3 DNA: TGCGCCAGCAGCCACCGGGACAGGGGGAATGAGCAGTTCTTC.

This clonotype turned up a few times. The chain has TRBV7-9 and TRBJ2-5; 7 positions match TRBD2. Germline assignment: CDR1 SEHNR and CDR2 FQNEAQ (reference sequence). J gave up 7 bases and V 3 bases, and 5 bases lay outside the gene matches. CDR3 length equals 13 residues. The CDR3 coding sequence is TGTGCCAGCAGCTTGGAAGGGGAGGGGACCCAGTACTTC. It translates to CASSLEGEGTQYF.

The CDR3 DNA reads as TGTGCCATCAGTGAGTCAAGGGGGTCCCCAGAGACCCAGTACTTC. This sequence encodes CAISESRGSPETQYF. V gene TRBV10-3 combines with J gene TRBJ2-5; TRBD1 might be the D (6 bases). Trimming cost V 0 bases and J 4 bases, with 12 bases left between them. CDR1 is ENHRY and CDR2 is SYGVKD in the germline V gene. The length of the CDR3 is 15 residues.

The chain employs TRBV5-6 and TRBJ1-1; D not resolved. This CDR3 has 14 amino acids. CDR1 and CDR2 (germline): SGHDT, YYEEEE. The V end lost 2 bases, the J end lost 5 bases, and 13 bases lay between the germline ends. CDR3 sequence: CASSLVGRPTEAFF. CDR3 nucleotide sequence: TGTGCCAGCAGCTTAGTAGGCCGACCGACTGAAGCTTTCTTT.

The sample holds a few counts of this clonotype. This sequence joins TRBV27 and TRBJ1-2; tentative D call: TRBD1 (5 bases). The CDR3 is 15 residues long. Germline CDR1 reads MNHEY; CDR2 reads SMNVEV (reference sequence). V lost 2 bases to trimming and J lost 7 bases, with 17 bases between them. The CDR3 DNA follows: TGTGCCAGCAGTTTAACTTCCGACAGCCCGTTTGGCTACACCTTC. It translates to CASSLTSDSPFGYTF.

This clonotype was counted only a few times. J is TRBJ1-2 and V is TRBV3-1; a possible D gene is TRBD1 (5 bases). The V gene lost 0 bases and the J gene lost 8 bases, with 13 bases spanning the gap. Per germline, CDR1 LGHDT and CDR2 YNNKEL (reference sequence). The CDR3 sequence is 14 residues long. CDR3 in DNA: TGTGCCAGCAGCCAAGATGGGCAGGGTGGAGGCTACACCTTC. Translating gives CASSQDGQGGGYTF.

The chain uses TRBV29-1 and TRBJ1-3; D possibly corresponds to TRBD1 (6 bases). There are 14 residues in the CDR3. Germline CDR1 reads SQVTM; CDR2 reads ANQGSEA. The V end was cut by 1 base, the J end by 7 bases, with 14 bases between. CDR3 nucleotides: TGCAGCGTTGAAGGTTGGGGGGCTTTGAACACCATATATTTT. Protein product: CSVEGWGALNTIYF.

The CDR3 nucleotides read TGTGCCAGTAGTCCACGAGCAGGAGCGGACTACGTGGGCACAGATACGCAGTATTTT. It is translated as CASSPRAGADYVGTDTQYF. The chain couples TRBV19 to TRBJ2-3; weak D call: TRBD2 (6 bases). Germline V gene lookup returns CDR1 LNHDA and CDR2 SQIVND (reference sequence). V was shortened by 5 bases and J by 1 base, with 25 bases between the two germline ends. This CDR3 is 19 amino acids long.

V gene TRBV23-1 combines with J gene TRBJ1-2; D is uncertain. TRBV23-1 is marked as an open reading frame, function uncertain. Between the trimmed V and J ends, which lost 0 bases and 4 bases, there was a span of 15 bases. The CDR3 runs to 16 residues. The CDR3 sequence: CASSQSGDPTSYGYTF. The DNA for the CDR3 is TGCGCCAGCAGTCAATCTGGAGACCCAACCTCCTATGGCTACACCTTC.